Listed here are 22 T cell receptor beta chains from one sample, sequenced in a study of T cell repertoires in cytomegalovirus infection. TCRdb reprocessed the reads via MiXCR and lists one record per CDR3 protein. The table lists 300,000 to 400,000 distinct CDR3 sequences, almost 30% of them singletons, with 20% in the top ten. Their antigens remain unidentified. The material was cultured PBMCs, obtained from culture after CMV antigen stimulation. Every receptor here comes from a human donor in good health (CMV status not recorded). Some clones in this sample may be carry-over from other donors' samples.

This chain uses TRBV24-1 with TRBJ2-1; TRBD2 matches at 13 bases. The CDR3 extends over 18 amino acids. The V segment lost 3 bases and the J segment 8 bases; nucleotides outside the gene matches: 12. Germline loops: CDR1 KGHDR, CDR2 SFDVKD. CDR3 nucleotides: TGTGCCACCAGTGATAGGAAACTAGCGGGAGGGCAAGTCGATGAGCAGTTCTTC. The encoded protein is CATSDRKLAGGQVDEQFF.

The chain couples TRBV20-1 to TRBJ1-2; TRBD1 is a possible D gene (5 bases). The CDR3 length is 15 residues. Germline lookup yields CDR1 DFQATT and CDR2 SNEGSKA (reference sequence). The germline V and J ends were trimmed by 2 bases and 3 bases, with 16 bases remaining between them. The CDR3, as DNA: TGCAGTGCTAGAACTCTTCTGAGGGGATACTATGGCTACACCTTC. This translates into CSARTLLRGYYGYTF.

The chain couples TRBV5-4 to TRBJ2-5; D unclear. CDR1 is SGHNT and CDR2 is YYREEE in the germline V gene (reference sequence). The length of the CDR3 is 15 residues. Between the trimmed V and J ends, which lost 1 base and 6 bases, there was a span of 16 bases. The CDR3 bases are TGTGCCAGCAGCTTGCGTCAGGCGGCGAAGAAGACCCAGTACTTC. Protein: CASSLRQAAKKTQYF.

At least ten counts were recorded for this clonotype. V is TRBV7-2 and J is TRBJ1-6, with D unresolved. The CDR3 is made up of 16 amino acids. The germline V gene encodes CDR1 SGHTA and CDR2 FQGNSA. V lost 4 bases to trimming and J lost 4 bases, with 14 bases between them. CDR3 loop: CASSSLRPGYNSPLHF. The CDR3 DNA sequence: TGTGCCAGCAGCTCCCTTCGCCCCGGTTATAATTCACCCCTCCACTTT.

J is TRBJ2-3 and V is TRBV27; D is unclear. Germline CDR1 reads MNHEY; CDR2 reads SMNVEV (reference sequence). The length of the CDR3 is 14 residues. V was clipped by 4 bases and J by 6 bases, with 14 bases between them. CDR3 residues: CASSYRPAHDTQYF. CDR3 nucleotides: TGTGCCAGCAGTTACAGACCAGCCCACGATACGCAGTATTTT.

This clonotype was observed many times. This chain uses TRBV7-2 with TRBJ2-3; D unresolved. Deletions cut 1 base from V and 0 bases from J, with 8 bases between. This CDR3 is 15 amino acids long. CDR1 is SGHTA and CDR2 is FQGNSA in the germline V gene. CDR3 residues: CASSLGGISTDTQYF. The CDR3 DNA reads TGTGCCAGCAGCTTAGGGGGAATAAGCACAGATACGCAGTATTTT.

Many counts were recorded for this clonotype. The V and J genes are TRBV6-2 or TRBV6-3 and TRBJ2-1; TRBD2 might be the D (6 bases). Trimming took off 4 bases at V and 4 bases at J, with 14 bases between the two ends. The germline CDR1 and CDR2 sequences are MNHEY and SVGEGT. The CDR3 loop spans 15 amino acids. The chain's CDR3 is CASSSGGTAYNEQFF. In DNA, the CDR3 is TGTGCCAGCAGTTCGGGCGGGACTGCTTACAATGAGCAGTTCTTC.

This clonotype has a handful of counts. The rearrangement links TRBV12-3 or TRBV12-4 to TRBJ1-2, with a tentative D call TRBD1 (5 bases). The germline V and J ends were trimmed by 4 bases and 4 bases, with 10 bases remaining between them. This CDR3 region has 13 residues. CDR3 coding DNA: TGTGCCAGCAGTTCCGGGGCTCGCTATGGCTACACCTTC. Translated: CASSSGARYGYTF.

This clonotype was counted many times. The chain has TRBV7-2 and TRBJ2-1, with 7 bases matching TRBD2. V gave up 11 bases and J gave up 2 bases; unmatched junction bases: 9. Germline V gene data show CDR1 as SGHTA and CDR2 as FQGNSA. The CDR3 is 14 residues long. Here the CDR3 DNA reads TGTGCCGGGGGGGGGAGGAGCCCCTACAATGAGCAGTTCTTC. Its translation: CAGGGRSPYNEQFF.

This clonotype was seen more than once but under ten times. The chain links TRBV7-9 to TRBJ2-7, with TRBD1 matching over 7 bases. Germline V gene data show CDR1 as SEHNR and CDR2 as FQNEAQ (reference sequence). CDR3 length equals 14 residues. Trimming at V came to 4 bases and at J to 1 base, leaving 4 bases not matched to a gene. The CDR3 coding sequence is TGTGCCAGCAGCTCACAGGGGAATTCCTACGAGCAGTACTTC. Translating it yields CASSSQGNSYEQYF.

This clonotype has more than one count but fewer than ten. This sequence joins TRBV28 and TRBJ1-4; D is uncertain. The CDR3 sequence is 11 residues long. CDR1 MDHEN and CDR2 SYDVKM come from the germline V gene. The V end was cut by 7 bases, the J end by 4 bases, with 4 bases between. This chain's CDR3 is CASTLNEKLFF. DNA for the CDR3: TGTGCCAGCACCCTTAATGAAAAACTGTTTTTT.

The CDR3 nucleotides read TGTGCCAGCAGCCAACCGGGACAGGGATTAGATGGCTACACCTTC. Translated, it gives CASSQPGQGLDGYTF. This chain links TRBV4-2 with TRBJ1-2; 9 positions agree with TRBD1. Germline V gives CDR1 LGHNA, CDR2 YNFKEQ. V gave up 2 bases and J gave up 6 bases; unmatched junction bases: 7. This CDR3 has 15 amino acids.

The table lists this clonotype with a count of one. The chain combines TRBV20-1 with TRBJ1-6; D might be TRBD1 (6 bases). Trimming removed 3 bases at V and 13 bases at J, with 28 bases between. The CDR3 has 17 residues. Germline CDR1 DFQATT, CDR2 SNEGSKA (reference sequence). The chain's CDR3 is CSASRGRVSASSGPLHF. In DNA, the CDR3 is TGCAGTGCTAGCAGGGGAAGGGTGTCGGCCTCCTCCGGGCCCCTCCACTTT.

At least ten counts were recorded for this clonotype. The V and J genes are TRBV6-1 and TRBJ2-1, with a weak D call TRBD2 (5 bases). The CDR3 spans 19 residues. V dropped 5 bases and J dropped 7 bases, with 30 bases sitting between them. Per germline, CDR1 MNHNS and CDR2 SASEGT. Written as DNA, the CDR3 is TGTGCCAGCAGTCCCCGAGGGTGGGCTAGAGGAGAAATCGGGAATGAGCAGTTCTTC. It encodes CASSPRGWARGEIGNEQFF.

The chain has TRBV6-1 and TRBJ1-4; no definite D call. Germline values: CDR1 MNHNS, CDR2 SASEGT. V gave up 4 bases and J gave up 5 bases, with 14 bases separating them. The length of the CDR3 is 15 residues. In DNA, the CDR3 is TGTGCCAGCAGTGCCCAGACGAGTCTAAATGAAAAACTGTTTTTT. Translating gives CASSAQTSLNEKLFF.

This clonotype was found many times. The rearrangement links TRBV20-1 to TRBJ1-2; no firm D call. Germline CDR1 DFQATT, CDR2 SNEGSKA (reference sequence). The V and J ends lost 3 bases and 0 bases respectively, with 8 bases between them. The CDR3 is 13 residues long. The CDR3 protein is CSARETANYGYTF. In DNA form, the CDR3 reads TGCAGTGCTAGGGAGACGGCTAACTATGGCTACACCTTC.

Many counts were recorded for this clonotype. The rearrangement links TRBV25-1 to TRBJ2-1, with no clear D. Trimming removed 7 bases from V and 3 bases from J, with 4 bases in between. Germline values: CDR1 MGHDK, CDR2 SYGVNS. This CDR3 is built from 11 residues. The CDR3 DNA reads TGTGCCAGCAATAACTACAATGAGCAGTTCTTC. This codes for CASNNYNEQFF.

This chain joins TRBV12-3 or TRBV12-4 and TRBJ2-3; the D is unclear. CDR3 length equals 11 residues. Trimming cost V 3 bases and J 11 bases, with 9 bases left between them. CDR3 sequence (DNA): TGTGCCAGCAGTTTCACAATCGGGCAGTATTTT. This encodes CASSFTIGQYF.

This chain links TRBV28 with TRBJ2-1; D is possibly TRBD1 or TRBD2 (6 bases each). In germline, CDR1 is MDHEN, CDR2 SYDVKM. V shed 7 bases and J shed 10 bases, with 17 bases lying between them. The CDR3 runs 13 residues. CDR3 residues: CASNKLTGREQFF. In DNA form, the CDR3 reads TGTGCCAGCAATAAACTTACAGGGAGGGAGCAGTTCTTC.

This chain joins TRBV7-2 and TRBJ2-2; D is unresolved. Germline V gene data show CDR1 as SGHTA and CDR2 as FQGNSA. CDR3 length equals 12 residues. V lost 1 base and J lost 7, with 4 bases in between. CDR3 amino acids: CASSLVVGELFF. In DNA, the CDR3 is TGTGCCAGCAGCTTAGTGGTCGGGGAGCTGTTTTTT.

The sample holds a few counts of this clonotype. J is TRBJ1-3 and V is TRBV7-3; D ambiguous. CDR3 length equals 13 residues. The V gene's germline CDR1 is SGHTA and CDR2 FQGTGA. Trimming stripped 5 bases from V and 3 bases from J, with 8 bases between. CDR3 nucleotides: TGTGCCAGCAGCCATAAATATGGAAACACCATATATTTT. Amino acids: CASSHKYGNTIYF.

This clonotype was counted at least ten times. The chain employs TRBV10-2 and TRBJ1-1, with a weak D call TRBD1 (5 bases). V was shortened by 4 bases and J by 11 bases, with 11 bases between the two germline ends. Per germline, CDR1 WSHSY and CDR2 SAAADI. This CDR3 contains 11 residues. The CDR3 loop reads CASSARGEAFF. The CDR3 nucleotides are TGCGCCAGCAGTGCAAGGGGCGAGGCTTTCTTT.